The next 5 T cell receptor beta chains were all read from a single sample in a study of blood T cell repertoires in COVID-19 (dated by TCRdb to about 2020). The library was generated by the immunoSEQ multiplex PCR assay. Imported from immuneACCESS, the table was reduced by TCRdb to in-frame sequences with V and J called. These copies leave out some clones; in studies compared against another copy, an unresolved V gene accounts for under half, and the cause of the remainder is not known. This sample gives 300,000 or so clones in total; about 90% of them show up just once. Jointly, the top ten make up 3.7% of the sample. Sequencing used peripheral blood. The receptors shown here come from a woman aged 35 to 49 with acute or convalescent COVID-19.

This chain connects TRBV5-1 to TRBJ1-3; D gene uncertain. There are 15 residues in the CDR3. V shed 4 bases and J shed 4 bases, with 15 bases lying between them. Germline V gene lookup returns CDR1 SGHRS and CDR2 YFSETQ. The CDR3 spells CASSPRGSEGNTIYF. For the CDR3, the DNA is TGCGCCAGCAGCCCACGGGGAAGTGAAGGAAACACCATATATTTT.

V and J are TRBV4-2 and TRBJ1-4; 11 bases are a match to TRBD1. Germline V lookup: CDR1 LGHNA, CDR2 YNFKEQ. V lost 3 bases, J lost 8 bases, and 14 bases stayed unmatched. The CDR3 runs to 18 residues. The CDR3 here is CASSQDPGQGGIGEKLFF. In DNA form, the CDR3 reads TGTGCCAGCAGCCAGGACCCGGGACAGGGGGGAATAGGGGAAAAACTGTTTTTT.

There are a few counts of this clone. The chain combines TRBV7-9 with TRBJ1-1, with D possibly matching TRBD1 (5 bases). Per the germline V gene, CDR1 is SEHNR and CDR2 is FQNEAQ (reference sequence). This CDR3 is 14 amino acids long. The V gene lost 0 bases and the J gene lost 4 bases, with 9 bases spanning the gap. The CDR3 DNA follows: TGTGCCAGCAGCTTAGCCAGGGTCGGCACTGAAGCTTTCTTT. This gives the protein CASSLARVGTEAFF.

This chain links TRBV5-8 with TRBJ1-1; D gene unclear. This CDR3 has 13 residues. The V gene's germline CDR1 is SGHTS and CDR2 YDEGEE. Trimming took off 3 bases at V and 6 bases at J, with 12 bases between the two ends. CDR3 sequence: CASSSREWAEAFF. The CDR3 nucleotides read TGTGCCAGCAGCTCGCGGGAGTGGGCTGAAGCTTTCTTT.

The chain has TRBV7-9 and TRBJ2-3; 14 nucleotides line up with TRBD2. V was pared by 4 bases and J by 2 bases, with 5 bases of the junction left unmatched. Germline V lookup: CDR1 SEHNR, CDR2 FQNEAQ (reference sequence). The CDR3 covers 17 residues. CDR3 amino acids: CASSSGTSGGITDTQYF. In DNA, the CDR3 is TGTGCCAGCAGCTCCGGGACTAGCGGGGGTATCACAGATACGCAGTATTTT.